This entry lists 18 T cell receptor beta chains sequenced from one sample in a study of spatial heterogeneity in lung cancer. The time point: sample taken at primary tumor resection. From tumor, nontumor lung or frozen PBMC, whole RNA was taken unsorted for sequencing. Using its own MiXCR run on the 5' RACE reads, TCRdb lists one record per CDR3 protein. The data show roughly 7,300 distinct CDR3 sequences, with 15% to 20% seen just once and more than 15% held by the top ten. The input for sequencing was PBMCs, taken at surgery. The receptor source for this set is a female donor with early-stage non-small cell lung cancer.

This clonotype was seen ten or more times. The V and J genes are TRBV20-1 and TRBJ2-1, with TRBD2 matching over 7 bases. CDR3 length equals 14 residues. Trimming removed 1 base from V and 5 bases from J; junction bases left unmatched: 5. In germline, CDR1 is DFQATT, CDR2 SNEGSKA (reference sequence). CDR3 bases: TGCAGTGCTAGAGGGGAGGGCAGGGACAATGAGCAGTTCTTC. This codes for CSARGEGRDNEQFF.

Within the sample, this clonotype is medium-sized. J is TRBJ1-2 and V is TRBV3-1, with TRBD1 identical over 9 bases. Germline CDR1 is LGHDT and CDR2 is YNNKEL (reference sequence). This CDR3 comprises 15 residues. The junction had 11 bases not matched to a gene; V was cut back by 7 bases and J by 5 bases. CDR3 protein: CASIPSPDRGYGYTF. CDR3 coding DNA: TGTGCCAGCATCCCAAGCCCGGACAGGGGATATGGCTACACCTTC. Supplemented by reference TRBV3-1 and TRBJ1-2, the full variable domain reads DTAVSQTPKYLVTQMGNDKSIKCEQNLGHDTMYWYKQDSKKFLKIMFSYNNKELIINETVPNRFSPKSPDKAHLNLHINSLELGDSAVYFCASIPSPDRGYGYTFGSGTRLTVV.

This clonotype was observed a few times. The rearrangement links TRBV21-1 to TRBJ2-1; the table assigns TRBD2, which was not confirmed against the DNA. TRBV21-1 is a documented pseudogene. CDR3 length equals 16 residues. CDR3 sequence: CASDTPSGSPLNEQFF. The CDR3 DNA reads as TGTGCCAGCGATACTCCTAGCGGGAGTCCCCTCAATGAGCAGTTCTTC.

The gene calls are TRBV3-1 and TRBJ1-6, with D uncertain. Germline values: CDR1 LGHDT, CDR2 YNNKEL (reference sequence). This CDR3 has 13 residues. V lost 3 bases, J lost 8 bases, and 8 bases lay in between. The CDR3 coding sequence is TGTGCCAGCAGCCACAACAGCTATTCACCCCTCCACTTT. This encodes CASSHNSYSPLHF. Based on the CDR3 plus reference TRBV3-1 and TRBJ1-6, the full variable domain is DTAVSQTPKYLVTQMGNDKSIKCEQNLGHDTMYWYKQDSKKFLKIMFSYNNKELIINETVPNRFSPKSPDKAHLNLHINSLELGDSAVYFCASSHNSYSPLHFGNGTRLTVT.

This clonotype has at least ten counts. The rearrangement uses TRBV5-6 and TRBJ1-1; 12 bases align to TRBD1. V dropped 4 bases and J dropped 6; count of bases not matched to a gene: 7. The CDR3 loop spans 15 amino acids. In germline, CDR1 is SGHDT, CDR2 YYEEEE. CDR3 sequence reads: CASSPGDRGLSEAFF. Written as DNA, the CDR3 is TGTGCCAGCAGCCCGGGGGACAGGGGGCTGTCTGAAGCTTTCTTT.

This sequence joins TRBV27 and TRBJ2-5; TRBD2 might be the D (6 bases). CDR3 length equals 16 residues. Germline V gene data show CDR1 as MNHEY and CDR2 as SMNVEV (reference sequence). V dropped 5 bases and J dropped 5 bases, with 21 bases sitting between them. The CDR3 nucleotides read TGTGCCAGCAGTCCGCCCGGGACTCGCCGGGGTGAGACCCAGTACTTC. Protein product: CASSPPGTRRGETQYF.

The CDR3 region has the DNA TGTGCCAGCAGCTCAGGGACAGGGTTTTACGAGCAGTACTTC. It codes for CASSSGTGFYEQYF. The chain links TRBV7-2 to TRBJ2-7; 9 bases map to TRBD1. Germline V lookup: CDR1 SGHTA, CDR2 FQGNSA. V gave up 4 bases and J gave up 4 bases; unmatched junction bases: 5. This CDR3 is built from 14 residues.

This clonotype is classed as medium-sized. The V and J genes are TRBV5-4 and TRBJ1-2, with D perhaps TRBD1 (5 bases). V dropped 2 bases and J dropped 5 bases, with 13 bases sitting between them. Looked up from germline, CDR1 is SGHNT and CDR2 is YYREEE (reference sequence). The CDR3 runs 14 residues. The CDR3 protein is CASSFRQGGYGYTF. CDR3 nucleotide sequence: TGTGCCAGCAGCTTCCGGCAGGGAGGATATGGCTACACCTTC.

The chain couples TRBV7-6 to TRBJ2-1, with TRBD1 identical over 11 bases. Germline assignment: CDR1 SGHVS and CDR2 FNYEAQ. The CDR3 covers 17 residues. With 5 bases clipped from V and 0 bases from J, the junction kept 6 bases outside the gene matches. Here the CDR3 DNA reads TGTGCCAGCAGCCGAGGACAGGGGGCTTCCTCCTACAATGAGCAGTTCTTC. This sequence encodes CASSRGQGASSYNEQFF.

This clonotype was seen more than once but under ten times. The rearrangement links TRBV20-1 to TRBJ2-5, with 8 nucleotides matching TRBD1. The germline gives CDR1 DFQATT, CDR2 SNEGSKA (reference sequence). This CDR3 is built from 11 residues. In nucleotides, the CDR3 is TGCAGCGGACAGGGACAAGAGACCCAGTACTTC. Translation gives CSGQGQETQYF.

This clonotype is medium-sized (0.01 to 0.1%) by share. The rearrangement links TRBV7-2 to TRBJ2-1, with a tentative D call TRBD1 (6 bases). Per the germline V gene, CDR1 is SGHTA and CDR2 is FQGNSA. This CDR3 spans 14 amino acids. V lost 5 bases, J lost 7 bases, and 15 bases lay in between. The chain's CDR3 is CASSLETGQNEQFF. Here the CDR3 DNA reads TGTGCCAGCAGCCTCGAGACAGGACAGAATGAGCAGTTCTTC.

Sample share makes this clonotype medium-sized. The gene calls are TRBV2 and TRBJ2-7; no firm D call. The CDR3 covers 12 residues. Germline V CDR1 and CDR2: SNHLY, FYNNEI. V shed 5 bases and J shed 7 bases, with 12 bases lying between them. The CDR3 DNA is TGTGCCAGCAGTACACGGAACCGGGAGCAGTACTTC. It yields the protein CASSTRNREQYF.

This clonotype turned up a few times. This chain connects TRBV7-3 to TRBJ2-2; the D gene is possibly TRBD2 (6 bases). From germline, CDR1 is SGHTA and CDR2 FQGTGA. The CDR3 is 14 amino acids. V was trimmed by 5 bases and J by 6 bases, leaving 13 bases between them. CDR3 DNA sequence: TGTGCCAGCAGCCGTCTAGCGACGGCCGGGGAGCTGTTTTTT. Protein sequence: CASSRLATAGELFF.

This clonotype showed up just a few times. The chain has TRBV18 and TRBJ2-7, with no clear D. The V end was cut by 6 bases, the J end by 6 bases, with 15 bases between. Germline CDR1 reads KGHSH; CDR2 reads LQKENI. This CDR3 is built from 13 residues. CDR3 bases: TGTGCCAGCTCGCCTAAAGGCGTTAGCGAGCAGTACGTC. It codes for CASSPKGVSEQYV.

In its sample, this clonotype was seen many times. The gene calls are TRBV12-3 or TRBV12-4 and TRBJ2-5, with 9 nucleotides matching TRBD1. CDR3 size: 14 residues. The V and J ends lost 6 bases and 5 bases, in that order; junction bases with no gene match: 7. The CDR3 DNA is TGTGCCAGCAGGGTAACAGGGGGCAGGGAGACCCAGTACTTC. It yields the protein CASRVTGGRETQYF.

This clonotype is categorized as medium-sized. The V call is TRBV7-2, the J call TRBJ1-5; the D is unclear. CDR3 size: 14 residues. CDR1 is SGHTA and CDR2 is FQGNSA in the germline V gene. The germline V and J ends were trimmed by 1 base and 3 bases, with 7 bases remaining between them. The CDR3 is CASSLGLDNQPQHF. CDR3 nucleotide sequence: TGTGCCAGCAGCTTAGGTCTAGACAATCAGCCCCAGCATTTT.

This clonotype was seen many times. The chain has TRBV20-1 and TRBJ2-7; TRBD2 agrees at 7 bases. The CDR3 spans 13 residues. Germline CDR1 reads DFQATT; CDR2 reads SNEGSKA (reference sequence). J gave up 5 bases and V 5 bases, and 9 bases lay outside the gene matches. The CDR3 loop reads CSAPFTGGNEQYF. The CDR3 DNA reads TGCAGTGCTCCTTTCACGGGAGGTAACGAGCAGTACTTC.

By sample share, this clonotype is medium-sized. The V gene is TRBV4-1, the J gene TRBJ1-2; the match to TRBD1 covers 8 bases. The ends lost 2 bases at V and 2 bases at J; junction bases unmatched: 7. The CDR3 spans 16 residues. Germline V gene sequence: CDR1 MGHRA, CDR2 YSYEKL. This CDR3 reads CASSQPAGGANYGYTF. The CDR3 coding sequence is TGCGCCAGCAGCCAACCCGCAGGGGGCGCGAACTATGGCTACACCTTC.